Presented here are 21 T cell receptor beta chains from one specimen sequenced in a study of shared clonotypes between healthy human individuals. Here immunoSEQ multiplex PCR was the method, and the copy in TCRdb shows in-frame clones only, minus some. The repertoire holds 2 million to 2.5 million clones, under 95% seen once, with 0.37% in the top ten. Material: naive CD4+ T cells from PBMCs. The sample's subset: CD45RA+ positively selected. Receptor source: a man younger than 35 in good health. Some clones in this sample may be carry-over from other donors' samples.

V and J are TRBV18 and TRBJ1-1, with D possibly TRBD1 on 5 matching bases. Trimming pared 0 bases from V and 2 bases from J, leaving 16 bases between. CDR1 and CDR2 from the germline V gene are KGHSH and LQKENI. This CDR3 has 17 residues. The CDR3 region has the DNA TGTGCCAGCTCACCACCCCGGCAGGGCTTATCCAACACTGAAGCTTTCTTT. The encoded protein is CASSPPRQGLSNTEAFF.

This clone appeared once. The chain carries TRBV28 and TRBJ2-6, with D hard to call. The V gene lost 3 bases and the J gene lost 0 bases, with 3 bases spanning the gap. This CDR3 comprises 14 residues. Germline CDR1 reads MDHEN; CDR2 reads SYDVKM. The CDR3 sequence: CASSLYSGANVLTF. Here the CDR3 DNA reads TGTGCCAGCAGTTTGTACTCTGGGGCCAACGTCCTGACTTTC.

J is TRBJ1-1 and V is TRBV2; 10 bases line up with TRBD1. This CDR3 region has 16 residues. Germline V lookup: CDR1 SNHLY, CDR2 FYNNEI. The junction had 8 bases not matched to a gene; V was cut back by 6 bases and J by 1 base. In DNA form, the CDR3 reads TGTGCCAGCAGCGGGACAGGGGCGCCAGGGAACACTGAAGCTTTCTTT. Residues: CASSGTGAPGNTEAFF.

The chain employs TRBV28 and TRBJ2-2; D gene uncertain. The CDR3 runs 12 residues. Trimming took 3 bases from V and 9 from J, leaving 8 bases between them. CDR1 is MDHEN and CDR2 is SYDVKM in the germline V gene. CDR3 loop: CASSLRSRELFF. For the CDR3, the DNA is TGTGCCAGCAGTTTGCGGAGCCGGGAGCTGTTTTTT. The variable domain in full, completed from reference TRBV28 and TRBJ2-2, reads DVKVTQSSRYLVKRTGEKVFLECVQDMDHENMFWYRQDPGLGLRLIYFSYDVKMKEKGDIPEGYSVSREKKERFSLILESASTNQTSMYLCASSLRSRELFFGEGSRLTVL.

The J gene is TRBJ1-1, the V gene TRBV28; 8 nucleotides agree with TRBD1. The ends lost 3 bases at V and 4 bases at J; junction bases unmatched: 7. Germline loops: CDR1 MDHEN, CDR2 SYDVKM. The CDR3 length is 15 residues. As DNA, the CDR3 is TGTGCCAGCAGTTTTTCTGCAGGGGGCATCACTGAAGCTTTCTTT. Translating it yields CASSFSAGGITEAFF.

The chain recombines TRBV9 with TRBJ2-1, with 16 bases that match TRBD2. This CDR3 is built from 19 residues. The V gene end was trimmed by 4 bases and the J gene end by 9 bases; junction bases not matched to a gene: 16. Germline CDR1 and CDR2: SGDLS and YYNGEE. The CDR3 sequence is CASSTPPGLAGGRRSEQFF. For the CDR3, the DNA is TGTGCCAGCAGCACACCCCCGGGACTAGCGGGAGGGCGGAGAAGTGAGCAGTTCTTC.

CDR3 DNA: TGTGCCAGCAGTGAAGTGAGGGGACAGCCCCAGCATTTT. Its protein product is CASSEVRGQPQHF. The chain carries TRBV2 and TRBJ1-5; D possibly corresponds to TRBD1 (5 bases). V was clipped by 1 base and J by 7 bases, with 8 bases between them. Per the germline V gene, CDR1 is SNHLY and CDR2 is FYNNEI. This CDR3 contains 13 residues.

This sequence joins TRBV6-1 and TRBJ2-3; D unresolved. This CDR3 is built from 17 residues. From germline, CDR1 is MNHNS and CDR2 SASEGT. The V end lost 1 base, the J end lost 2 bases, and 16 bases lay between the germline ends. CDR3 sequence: CASSEGSSSIITDTQYF. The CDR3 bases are TGTGCCAGCAGTGAAGGGTCATCGTCCATAATCACAGATACGCAGTATTTT.

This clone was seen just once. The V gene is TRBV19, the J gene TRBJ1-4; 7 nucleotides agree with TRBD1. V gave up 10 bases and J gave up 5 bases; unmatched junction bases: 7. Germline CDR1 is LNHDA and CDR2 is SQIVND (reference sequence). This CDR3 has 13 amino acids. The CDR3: CATRDRANEKLFF. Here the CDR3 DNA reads TGTGCCACCAGAGACAGGGCGAATGAAAAACTGTTTTTT. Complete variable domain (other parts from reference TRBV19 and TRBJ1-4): DGGITQSPKYLFRKEGQNVTLSCEQNLNHDAMYWYRQDPGQGLRLIYYSQIVNDFQKGDIAEGYSVSREKKESFPLTVTSAQKNPTAFYLCATRDRANEKLFFGSGTQLSVL.

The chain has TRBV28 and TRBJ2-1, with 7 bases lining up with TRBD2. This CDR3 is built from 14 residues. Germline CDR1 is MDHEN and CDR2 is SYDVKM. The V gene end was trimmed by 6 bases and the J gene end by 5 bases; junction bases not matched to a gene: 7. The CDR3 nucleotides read TGTGCCAGCAGCGGGGGGAACGGCGACAATGAGCAGTTCTTC. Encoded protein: CASSGGNGDNEQFF.

The CDR3 region is CASRSGEGNEQFF. As DNA, the CDR3 is TGCGCCAGCAGATCCGGGGAGGGCAATGAGCAGTTCTTC. The genes are TRBV5-1 and TRBJ2-1; the match to TRBD2 covers 7 bases. V dropped 5 bases and J dropped 6; count of bases not matched to a gene: 5. The CDR3 has 13 residues. Germline CDR1 reads SGHRS; CDR2 reads YFSETQ.

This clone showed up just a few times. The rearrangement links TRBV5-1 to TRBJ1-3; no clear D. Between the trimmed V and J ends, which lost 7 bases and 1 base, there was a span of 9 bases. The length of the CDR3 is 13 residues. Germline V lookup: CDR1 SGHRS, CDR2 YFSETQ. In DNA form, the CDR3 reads TGCGCCAGCCTACAGTATTCTGGAAACACCATATATTTT. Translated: CASLQYSGNTIYF.

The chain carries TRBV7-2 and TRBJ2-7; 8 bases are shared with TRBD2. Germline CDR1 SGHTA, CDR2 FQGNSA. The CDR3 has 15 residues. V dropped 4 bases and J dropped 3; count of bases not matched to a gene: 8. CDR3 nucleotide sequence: TGTGCCAGCAGCTCCAAAGGGGGACTAGGCTACGAGCAGTACTTC. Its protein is CASSSKGGLGYEQYF.

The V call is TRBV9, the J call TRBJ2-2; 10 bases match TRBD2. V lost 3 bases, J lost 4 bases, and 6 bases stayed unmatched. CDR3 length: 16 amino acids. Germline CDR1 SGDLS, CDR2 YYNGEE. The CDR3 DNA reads TGTGCCAGCAGCGCCACCGGGACTAGCGTCACCGGGGAGCTGTTTTTT. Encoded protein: CASSATGTSVTGELFF. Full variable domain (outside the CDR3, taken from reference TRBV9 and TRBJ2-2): DSGVTQTPKHLITATGQRVTLRCSPRSGDLSVYWYQQSLDQGLQFLIQYYNGEERAKGNILERFSAQQFPDLHSELNLSSLELGDSALYFCASSATGTSVTGELFFGEGSRLTVL.

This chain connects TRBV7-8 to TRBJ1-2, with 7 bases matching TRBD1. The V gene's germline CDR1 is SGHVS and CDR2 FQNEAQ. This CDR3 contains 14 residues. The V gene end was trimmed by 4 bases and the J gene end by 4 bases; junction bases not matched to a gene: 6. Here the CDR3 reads CASSSKTGIYGYTF. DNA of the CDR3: TGTGCCAGCAGCTCAAAGACAGGGATCTATGGCTACACCTTC.

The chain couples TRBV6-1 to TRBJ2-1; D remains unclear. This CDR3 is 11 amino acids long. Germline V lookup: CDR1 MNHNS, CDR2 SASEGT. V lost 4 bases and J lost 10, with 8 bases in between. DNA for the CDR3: TGTGCCAGCAGTGCCCGTAGGGAGCAGTTCTTC. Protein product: CASSARREQFF.

The CDR3 region is CASTQRWGGTGELFF. DNA for the CDR3: TGCGCCAGCACCCAGCGGTGGGGCGGCACCGGGGAGCTGTTTTTT. The chain recombines TRBV5-1 with TRBJ2-2; the D gene could be TRBD1 or TRBD2 (5 bases each). Trimming removed 6 bases from V and 4 bases from J, with 16 bases in between. The CDR3 totals 15 residues. Germline lookup yields CDR1 SGHRS and CDR2 YFSETQ.

CDR3 DNA sequence: TGTGCCAGCAGAAGAGCGGCAGGGGCTACCGGGGAGCTGTTTTTT. Translating gives CASRRAAGATGELFF. The V gene is TRBV6-1, the J gene TRBJ2-2, with D possibly matching TRBD1 (6 bases). Germline CDR1 and CDR2: MNHNS and SASEGT. Trimming took off 6 bases at V and 5 bases at J, with 16 bases between the two ends. This CDR3 is 15 amino acids long.

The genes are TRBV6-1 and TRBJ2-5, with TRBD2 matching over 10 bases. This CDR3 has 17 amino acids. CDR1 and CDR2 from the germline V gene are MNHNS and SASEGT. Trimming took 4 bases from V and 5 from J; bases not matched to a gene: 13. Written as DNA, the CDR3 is TGTGCCAGCAGTGGAGGGACTAGCGTAATCTTTGGGGAGACCCAGTACTTC. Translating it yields CASSGGTSVIFGETQYF.

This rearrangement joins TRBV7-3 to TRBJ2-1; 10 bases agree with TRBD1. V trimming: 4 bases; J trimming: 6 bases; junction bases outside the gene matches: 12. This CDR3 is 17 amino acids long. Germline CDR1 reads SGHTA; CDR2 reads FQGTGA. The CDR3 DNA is TGTGCCAGCAGCTACCGCCCCGGACAGGGGGTACTCAATGAGCAGTTCTTC. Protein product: CASSYRPGQGVLNEQFF.

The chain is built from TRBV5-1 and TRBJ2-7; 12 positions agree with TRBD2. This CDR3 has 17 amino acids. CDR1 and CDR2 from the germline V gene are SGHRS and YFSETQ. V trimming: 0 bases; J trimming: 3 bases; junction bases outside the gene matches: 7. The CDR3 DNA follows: TGCGCCAGCAGCTTGGCCGGGACTAGCGGGCCGCACTACGAGCAGTACTTC. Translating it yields CASSLAGTSGPHYEQYF.